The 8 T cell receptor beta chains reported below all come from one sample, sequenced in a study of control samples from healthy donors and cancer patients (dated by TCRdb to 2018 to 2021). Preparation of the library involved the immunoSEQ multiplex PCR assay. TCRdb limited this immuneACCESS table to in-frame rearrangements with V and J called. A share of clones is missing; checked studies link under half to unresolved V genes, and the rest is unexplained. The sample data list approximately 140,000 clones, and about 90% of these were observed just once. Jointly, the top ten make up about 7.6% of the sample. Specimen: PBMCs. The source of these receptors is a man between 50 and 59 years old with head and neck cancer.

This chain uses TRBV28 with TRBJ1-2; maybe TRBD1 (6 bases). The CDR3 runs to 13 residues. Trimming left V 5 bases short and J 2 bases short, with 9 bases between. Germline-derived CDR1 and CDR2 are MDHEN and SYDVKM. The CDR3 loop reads CASSTGTNYGYTF. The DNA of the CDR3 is TGTGCCAGCAGTACTGGGACAAACTATGGCTACACCTTC.

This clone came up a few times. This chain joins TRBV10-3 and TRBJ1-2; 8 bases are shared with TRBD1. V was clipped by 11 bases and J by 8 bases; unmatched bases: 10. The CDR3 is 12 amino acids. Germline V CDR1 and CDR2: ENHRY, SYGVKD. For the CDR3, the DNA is TGTGCCGCAACAGGGGGATCAAGAGGCTACACCTTC. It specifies CAATGGSRGYTF.

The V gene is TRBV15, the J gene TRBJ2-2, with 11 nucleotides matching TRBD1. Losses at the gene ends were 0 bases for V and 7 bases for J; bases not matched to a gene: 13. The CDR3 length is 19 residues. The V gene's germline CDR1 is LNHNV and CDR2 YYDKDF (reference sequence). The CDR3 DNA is TGTGCCACCAGCAGAGATCTCGGGACAGGGGGTTTGTATAGCGGGGAGCTGTTTTTT. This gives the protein CATSRDLGTGGLYSGELFF.

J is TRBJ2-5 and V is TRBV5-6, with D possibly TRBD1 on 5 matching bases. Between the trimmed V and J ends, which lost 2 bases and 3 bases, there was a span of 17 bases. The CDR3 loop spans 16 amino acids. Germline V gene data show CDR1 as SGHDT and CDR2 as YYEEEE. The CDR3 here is CASSFRKRQNKETQYF. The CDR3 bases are TGTGCCAGCAGCTTTCGGAAACGACAGAACAAAGAGACCCAGTACTTC.

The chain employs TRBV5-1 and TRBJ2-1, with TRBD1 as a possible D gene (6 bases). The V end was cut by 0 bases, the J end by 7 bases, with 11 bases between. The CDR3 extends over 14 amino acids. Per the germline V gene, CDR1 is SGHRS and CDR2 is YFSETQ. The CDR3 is CASSLVGARNEQFF. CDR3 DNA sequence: TGCGCCAGCAGCTTGGTGGGGGCGCGGAATGAGCAGTTCTTC. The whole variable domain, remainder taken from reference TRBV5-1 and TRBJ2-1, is KAGVTQTPRYLIKTRGQQVTLSCSPISGHRSVSWYQQTPGQGLQFLFEYFSETQRNKGNFPGRFSGRQFSNSRSEMNVSTLELGDSALYLCASSLVGARNEQFFGPGTRLTVL.

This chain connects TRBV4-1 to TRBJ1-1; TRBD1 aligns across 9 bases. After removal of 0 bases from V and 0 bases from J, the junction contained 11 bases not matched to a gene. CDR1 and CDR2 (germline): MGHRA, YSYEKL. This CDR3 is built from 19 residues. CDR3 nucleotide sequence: TGCGCCAGCAGCCAAGATACGCGACAGGGGGATATCCTGAACACTGAAGCTTTCTTT. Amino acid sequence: CASSQDTRQGDILNTEAFF.

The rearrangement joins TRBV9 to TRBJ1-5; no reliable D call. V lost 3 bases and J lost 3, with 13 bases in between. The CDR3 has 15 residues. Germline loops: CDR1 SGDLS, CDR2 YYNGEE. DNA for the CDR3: TGTGCCAGCAGCGCTTCCCCGGGCCTCAATCAGCCCCAGCATTTT. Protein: CASSASPGLNQPQHF.

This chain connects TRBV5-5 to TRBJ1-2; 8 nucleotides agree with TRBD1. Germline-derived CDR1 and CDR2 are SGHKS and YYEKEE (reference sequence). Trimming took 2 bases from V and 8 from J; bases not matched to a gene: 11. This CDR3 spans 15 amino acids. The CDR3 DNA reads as TGTGCCAGCAGCTTTTTTCAGGGGACAGGCGGCGGCTACACCTTC. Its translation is CASSFFQGTGGGYTF.